This T cell receptor (beta chain) derives from a study of blood T cell repertoires in COVID-19. The overall study: Samples of COVID-19 (acute and convalescent) were obtained from the United States, Italy and Spain.

Clones were sequenced by immunoSEQ multiplex PCR, and TCRdb holds only the in-frame ones, with some missing. The sample lists fewer than 200,000 clones, approximately 78% seen once, with roughly a sixth in the top ten. The CDR3 is 17 amino acids. With V trimmed by 4 bases and J by 8 bases, 14 bases remained unmatched. Germline loops: CDR1 SGHNT, CDR2 YYREEE (reference sequence). This clone was detected once. The chain employs TRBV5-4 and TRBJ2-1; 11 nucleotides line up with TRBD2. The receptor was derived from a woman in her 50s who had recovered from COVID-19. Sequences were obtained from PBMCs or T cells enriched from blood (not recorded which). The CDR3 region has the DNA TGTGCCAGCAGCGGAACTAGCGGGAGTGGGTTCGGCGATGAGCAGTTCTTC. Protein sequence: CASSGTSGSGFGDEQFF.